The present T cell receptor (beta chain) was sequenced within a study of T cell repertoires in cytomegalovirus infection. This clonotype was counted ten times or more. The antigen is unknown. With 3 bases removed from V and 1 base from J, the gap between germline ends came to 5 bases. The CDR3 extends over 13 amino acids. Germline V gene sequence: CDR1 SGHTA, CDR2 FQGNSA. TCRdb reprocessed the reads via MiXCR and lists one record per CDR3 protein. Counted here are roughly 350,000 distinct CDR3 sequences, around a third occurring once; the ten biggest clones make up roughly 14%. The sample in question was cultured PBMCs, obtained from culture after CMV antigen stimulation. The rearrangement joins TRBV7-2 to TRBJ2-3; D call uncertain. This TCR came from a human donor in good health (CMV status not recorded). Some clones in this sample may be carry-over from other donors' samples. The CDR3 here is CASSFKGTDTQYF. CDR3 nucleotide sequence: TGTGCCAGCAGCTTTAAGGGCACAGATACGCAGTATTTT.